These 23 T cell receptor beta chains were all obtained from the same sample, sequenced in a study of graft-versus-host responses after intestinal transplantation (dated by TCRdb to the early 2020s). Receptors were amplified or captured by the immunoSEQ multiplex PCR assay. TCRdb retrieved this table from immuneACCESS and kept in-frame rearrangements only. Not all clones are present; in checked studies, unresolved V genes account for under half, and no reason is known for the remainder. Recorded for this sample are approximately 86,000 clones; about nine tenths of them occurred a single time. 0.09% to 0.1% of the sample rests with the top ten. The antigens for these receptors are not known. The time point label, read with the paper, signifies: cells obtained before transplantation from donor or recipient. The sample was unstimulated CD4+ T cells sorted from spleen or lymph node cells, taken before intestinal transplant. The source is a human donor who received an intestinal transplant.

CDR3 sequence: CASSVTDNSGNTIYF. CDR3 in DNA: TGTGCCAGTAGTGTTACAGATAACTCTGGAAACACCATATATTTT. The chain links TRBV19 to TRBJ1-3; D ambiguous. Germline values: CDR1 LNHDA, CDR2 SQIVND (reference sequence). CDR3 length equals 15 residues. V was trimmed by 5 bases and J by 0 bases, leaving 11 bases between them.

The rearrangement uses TRBV5-1 and TRBJ1-4, with a tentative D call TRBD1 (5 bases). Germline V lookup: CDR1 SGHRS, CDR2 YFSETQ. The ends were cut back, 0 bases at V and 7 bases at J, with 13 bases in the middle. This CDR3 spans 15 amino acids. The CDR3 spells CASSLASGGSEKLFF. CDR3 in DNA: TGCGCCAGCAGCTTGGCCAGTGGGGGGAGTGAAAAACTGTTTTTT.

The V call is TRBV6-1, the J call TRBJ2-5; TRBD1 matches 12 bases. The CDR3 is 14 residues long. After removal of 4 bases from V and 7 bases from J, the junction contained 4 bases not matched to a gene. Germline V gene sequence: CDR1 MNHNS, CDR2 SASEGT. The CDR3 spells CASSVPGQGATQYF. In DNA form, the CDR3 reads TGTGCCAGCAGTGTCCCGGGACAGGGGGCGACCCAGTACTTC.

The rearrangement uses TRBV7-9 and TRBJ1-1, with 8 nucleotides matching TRBD1. The CDR3 loop spans 16 amino acids. The J segment lost 3 bases and the V segment lost 5 bases, leaving 11 bases of the junction unmatched. Germline assignment: CDR1 SEHNR and CDR2 FQNEAQ (reference sequence). The CDR3 DNA is TGTGCCAGCAGCCCGAATCTTGGACAGGGATACACTGAAGCTTTCTTT. It encodes CASSPNLGQGYTEAFF.

V gene TRBV6-1 combines with J gene TRBJ1-5, with 10 bases that match TRBD1. Per the germline V gene, CDR1 is MNHNS and CDR2 is SASEGT. The CDR3 has 15 amino acids. The ends lost 7 bases at V and 1 base at J; junction bases unmatched: 4. Written as DNA, the CDR3 is TGTGCCAGCAACCCGACAGGGGGCAGCAATCAGCCCCAGCATTTT. This sequence encodes CASNPTGGSNQPQHF.

This rearrangement joins TRBV5-1 to TRBJ1-1; 7 nucleotides align to TRBD1. Germline CDR1 reads SGHRS; CDR2 reads YFSETQ. The CDR3 is made up of 13 amino acids. Trimming at V came to 7 bases and at J to 0 bases, leaving 3 bases not matched to a gene. In DNA, the CDR3 is TGCGCCAGCCAGGGGGATCTGAACACTGAAGCTTTCTTT. Its protein is CASQGDLNTEAFF.

The V call is TRBV5-1, the J call TRBJ1-1; 9 nucleotides align to TRBD1. The junction had 6 bases not matched to a gene; V was cut back by 3 bases and J by 6 bases. In germline, CDR1 is SGHRS, CDR2 YFSETQ. The length of the CDR3 is 14 residues. The CDR3 DNA follows: TGCGCCAGCAGCTCAATGGGACAGGGTGCTGAAGCTTTCTTT. Protein: CASSSMGQGAEAFF.

The CDR3, as DNA: TGTGCCAGCAGTTATGGAACAGGGGGTGACACTGAAGCTTTCTTT. This translates into CASSYGTGGDTEAFF. This chain joins TRBV6-5 and TRBJ1-1; 8 bases are a match to TRBD1. The CDR3 contains 15 residues. Germline V gene sequence: CDR1 MNHEY, CDR2 SVGAGI. V lost 3 bases, J lost 3 bases, and 6 bases stayed unmatched.

The V call is TRBV5-6, the J call TRBJ2-6; tentatively, D is TRBD1 (6 bases). CDR1 is SGHDT, CDR2 YYEEEE, per germline. The CDR3 extends over 16 amino acids. Trimming left V 1 base short and J 0 bases short, with 8 bases between. CDR3 region: CASSLQGPSGANVLTF. As DNA, the CDR3 is TGTGCCAGCAGCTTGCAGGGGCCCTCTGGGGCCAACGTCCTGACTTTC.

The chain carries TRBV6-1 and TRBJ1-5; TRBD1 matches 7 bases. CDR1 is MNHNS and CDR2 is SASEGT in the germline V gene. This CDR3 has 14 residues. V dropped 5 bases and J dropped 4; count of bases not matched to a gene: 5. In nucleotides, the CDR3 is TGTGCCAGCAGTCCCGGGACAGTTAATCAGCCCCAGCATTTT. Translation: CASSPGTVNQPQHF.

The chain uses TRBV7-9 and TRBJ1-2; no firm D call. Trimming shortened V by 4 bases and J by 8 bases, and 14 bases separated the two germline ends. This CDR3 has 13 amino acids. CDR1 is SEHNR, CDR2 FQNEAQ, per germline (reference sequence). The CDR3 nucleotides read TGTGCCAGCAGCTCCCGATCGGGTGGAGGCTACACCTTC. Residues: CASSSRSGGGYTF.

This chain uses TRBV5-8 with TRBJ1-5; TRBD1 is a possible D gene (5 bases). The CDR3 consists of 19 residues. Between the trimmed V and J ends, which lost 4 bases and 1 base, there was a span of 24 bases. Per the germline V gene, CDR1 is SGHTS and CDR2 is YDEGEE. The CDR3 loop reads CASSTRPGLSTASNQPQHF. The CDR3 region has the DNA TGTGCCAGCAGCACCCGTCCGGGACTCTCTACGGCGAGCAATCAGCCCCAGCATTTT.

This chain links TRBV5-1 with TRBJ2-2; TRBD1 agrees at 9 bases. Germline-derived CDR1 and CDR2 are SGHRS and YFSETQ. With 2 bases clipped from V and 5 bases from J, the junction kept 10 bases outside the gene matches. The CDR3 covers 17 residues. CDR3 nucleotide sequence: TGCGCCAGCAGCTTAGTTGTCGTGGGACAGGGTACCGGGGAGCTGTTTTTT. Protein product: CASSLVVVGQGTGELFF.

This clone showed up just once. J is TRBJ2-3 and V is TRBV29-1, with D hard to call. CDR3 length equals 14 residues. Germline V lookup: CDR1 SQVTM, CDR2 ANQGSEA. The germline V and J ends were trimmed by 8 bases and 0 bases, with 15 bases remaining between them. In DNA form, the CDR3 reads TGCAGCCTCATGACGGGTTCTAGCACAGATACGCAGTATTTT. Its protein is CSLMTGSSTDTQYF.

The chain uses TRBV10-3 and TRBJ2-7, with D tentatively TRBD1 (7 bases). The CDR3 is 15 amino acids. V shed 0 bases and J shed 6 bases, with 15 bases lying between them. Germline loops: CDR1 ENHRY, CDR2 SYGVKD. Here the CDR3 reads CAISESGTARGEQYF. The CDR3 nucleotides are TGTGCCATCAGTGAGTCAGGGACAGCGCGGGGCGAGCAGTACTTC.

This chain uses TRBV11-3 with TRBJ2-1, with 7 bases identical to TRBD1. Germline loops: CDR1 SGHNT, CDR2 YENEEA. The V gene end was trimmed by 1 base and the J gene end by 1 base; junction bases not matched to a gene: 7. The CDR3 extends over 17 amino acids. The chain's CDR3 is CASSLVGSGQSYNEQFF. CDR3 nucleotide sequence: TGTGCCAGCAGCTTAGTAGGGTCGGGACAGTCCTACAATGAGCAGTTCTTC.

The V call is TRBV6-1, the J call TRBJ2-7; possibly TRBD1 for D (6 bases). The CDR3 contains 14 residues. Germline lookup yields CDR1 MNHNS and CDR2 SASEGT. V lost 2 bases and J 3 bases, leaving 11 bases between the germline ends. The CDR3 region is CASSETGQYYEQYF. CDR3 sequence (DNA): TGTGCCAGCAGTGAAACTGGACAGTACTACGAGCAGTACTTC.

This clone came up a few times. J is TRBJ2-7 and V is TRBV12-5; weak D call: TRBD2 (6 bases). V was clipped by 3 bases and J by 4 bases, with 13 bases between them. Germline CDR1 LGHNT, CDR2 FRNRAP. The CDR3 totals 14 residues. Here the CDR3 reads CASGFWGVTYEQYF. CDR3 sequence (DNA): TGTGCTAGTGGTTTTTGGGGGGTCACTTACGAGCAGTACTTC.

This clone was seen once. J is TRBJ2-1 and V is TRBV2, with D hard to call. The V end lost 3 bases, the J end lost 0 bases, and 9 bases lay between the germline ends. This CDR3 has 15 residues. Germline-derived CDR1 and CDR2 are SNHLY and FYNNEI. CDR3: CASSETGSSYNEQFF. In nucleotides, the CDR3 is TGTGCCAGCAGTGAGACTGGAAGCTCCTACAATGAGCAGTTCTTC.

The rearrangement joins TRBV6-5 to TRBJ1-6, with 8 bases identical to TRBD1. V shed 6 bases and J 9 bases; nucleotides not matched to a gene: 10. This CDR3 has 15 residues. The germline CDR1 and CDR2 sequences are MNHEY and SVGAGI. CDR3 amino acids: CASRPGQGVGSPLHF. The CDR3 nucleotides are TGTGCCAGCAGGCCCGGACAGGGCGTTGGTTCACCCCTCCACTTT.

The table lists this clone with a few counts. The genes are TRBV19 and TRBJ1-3; weak D call: TRBD1 (6 bases). The CDR3 is 14 residues long. V shed 5 bases and J shed 4 bases, with 12 bases lying between them. Germline V CDR1 and CDR2: LNHDA, SQIVND (reference sequence). CDR3 protein: CASSVRQEGNTIYF. The CDR3 coding sequence is TGTGCCAGTAGTGTCCGACAGGAGGGAAACACCATATATTTT.

J is TRBJ1-2 and V is TRBV29-1; 7 bases agree with TRBD1. CDR1 SQVTM and CDR2 ANQGSEA come from the germline V gene. CDR3 length equals 14 residues. V was pared by 7 bases and J by 8 bases, with 16 bases of the junction left unmatched. CDR3 amino acids: CSAYTPGGSGGYTF. Written as DNA, the CDR3 is TGCAGCGCCTACACCCCAGGGGGGTCTGGCGGCTACACCTTC.

The J gene is TRBJ2-3, the V gene TRBV7-9; perhaps TRBD1 as D (6 bases). The CDR3 sequence is 15 residues long. V was trimmed by 4 bases and J by 3 bases, leaving 14 bases between them. Germline lookup yields CDR1 SEHNR and CDR2 FQNEAQ (reference sequence). CDR3 region: CASSSQGERTDTQYF. The CDR3 DNA is TGTGCCAGCAGCTCACAGGGAGAGCGGACAGATACGCAGTATTTT.